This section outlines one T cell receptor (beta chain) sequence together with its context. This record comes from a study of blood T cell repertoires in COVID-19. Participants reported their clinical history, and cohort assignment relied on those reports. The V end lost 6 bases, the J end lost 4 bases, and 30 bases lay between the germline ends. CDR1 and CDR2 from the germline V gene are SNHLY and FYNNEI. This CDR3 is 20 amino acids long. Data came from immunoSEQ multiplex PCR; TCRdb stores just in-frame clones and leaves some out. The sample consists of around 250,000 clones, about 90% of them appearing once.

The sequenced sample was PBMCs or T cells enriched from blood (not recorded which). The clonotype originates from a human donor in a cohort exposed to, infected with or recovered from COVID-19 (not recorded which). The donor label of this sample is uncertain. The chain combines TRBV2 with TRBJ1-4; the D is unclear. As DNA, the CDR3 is TGTGCCAGCAGATCCATCCATGTGCAGCGGAGGGTTCGGGATAATGAAAAACTGTTTTTT. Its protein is CASRSIHVQRRVRDNEKLFF.